Shown below are 23 T cell receptor beta chains from a single sample sequenced in a study of blood T cell repertoires in COVID-19. Clones were read by immunoSEQ multiplex PCR, and TCRdb kept only the in-frame ones, dropping some. The sample consists of about 220,000 clones, around 80% of them appearing once. The material sequenced was PBMCs or T cells enriched from blood (not recorded which). The receptors shown here come from a man in his forties or fifties who had recovered from COVID-19.

The chain joins TRBV28 to TRBJ1-5, with D unclear. The V gene lost 7 bases and the J gene lost 5 bases, with 18 bases spanning the gap. From germline, CDR1 is MDHEN and CDR2 SYDVKM. This CDR3 spans 15 amino acids. CDR3 in DNA: TGTGCCAGCAAAGAGAGGTGGGAGGTGGATCAGCCCCAGCATTTT. Its translation is CASKERWEVDQPQHF.

The chain joins TRBV14 to TRBJ1-6, with D uncertain. V was shortened by 6 bases and J by 0 bases, with 12 bases between the two germline ends. CDR3 size: 16 residues. Germline V gene data show CDR1 as SGHDN and CDR2 as FVKESK. CDR3 sequence (DNA): TGTGCCAGCAGTCATCCGGCTAGCTCCTATAATTCACCCCTCCACTTT. Protein: CASSHPASSYNSPLHF.

The genes are TRBV4-2 and TRBJ1-5, with D perhaps TRBD1 (5 bases). CDR1 is LGHNA, CDR2 YNFKEQ, per germline. The CDR3 runs 14 residues. V lost 0 bases and J 6 bases, leaving 9 bases between the germline ends. CDR3 DNA: TGTGCCAGCAGCCAAGAGAGGGGAGGTCAGCCCCAGCATTTT. Its protein product is CASSQERGGQPQHF.

This clone was seen only once. The V and J genes are TRBV5-4 and TRBJ2-2; perhaps TRBD2 as D (6 bases). Germline V gene lookup returns CDR1 SGHNT and CDR2 YYREEE (reference sequence). The V and J ends lost 4 bases and 7 bases respectively, with 20 bases between them. This CDR3 contains 16 residues. The DNA for the CDR3 is TGTGCCAGCAGCCCTGCCCCAGGGCCGGAGGGCGGGGAGCTGTTTTTT. Translated, it gives CASSPAPGPEGGELFF.

In its sample, this clone was seen a few times. The chain has TRBV2 and TRBJ1-2; D unclear. The V end lost 8 bases, the J end lost 10 bases, and 20 bases lay between the germline ends. CDR3 size: 13 residues. Germline lookup yields CDR1 SNHLY and CDR2 FYNNEI. The CDR3 reads CASSRGARSFYTF. The CDR3 DNA reads as TGTGCCAGCTCCCGGGGTGCGCGGAGTTTCTACACCTTC.

This rearrangement joins TRBV25-1 to TRBJ1-2, with D possibly being TRBD1 (6 bases). Germline CDR1 is MGHDK and CDR2 is SYGVNS. The ends were cut back, 5 bases at V and 8 bases at J, with 21 bases in the middle. The CDR3 spans 15 residues. The CDR3 DNA reads TGTGCCAGCAGTTACACTTCCGGGACACTGCCAGGCTACACCTTC. It encodes CASSYTSGTLPGYTF.

This clone turned up a few times. Other DNA sequences in this specimen translate into the identical CDR3. The chain recombines TRBV5-1 with TRBJ2-1, with 11 positions matching TRBD2. Germline V gives CDR1 SGHRS, CDR2 YFSETQ. V was clipped by 0 bases and J by 7 bases; unmatched bases: 3. The CDR3 length is 15 residues. In DNA form, the CDR3 reads TGCGCCAGCAGCTTGGAGCTAGCGGGGGGAAATGAGCAGTTCTTC. Its protein is CASSLELAGGNEQFF.

This chain connects TRBV7-9 to TRBJ1-2; 7 bases align to TRBD1. Looked up from germline, CDR1 is SEHNR and CDR2 is FQNEAQ (reference sequence). CDR3 length: 11 amino acids. Trimming at V came to 5 bases and at J to 8 bases, leaving 2 bases not matched to a gene. CDR3: CASSRQGGYTF. CDR3 sequence (DNA): TGTGCCAGCAGCCGACAGGGAGGCTACACCTTC.

The chain is built from TRBV30 and TRBJ1-5, with a weak D call TRBD1 (6 bases). Germline-derived CDR1 and CDR2 are GTSNPN and SVGIG (reference sequence). The CDR3 spans 13 residues. The germline V and J ends were trimmed by 2 bases and 6 bases, with 11 bases remaining between them. CDR3 DNA sequence: TGTGCCTGGAGTCCACAGGGCGCTCAGCCCCAGCATTTT. Its translation is CAWSPQGAQPQHF.

The V gene is TRBV7-9, the J gene TRBJ2-7, with D perhaps matching TRBD2 (5 bases). Per the germline V gene, CDR1 is SEHNR and CDR2 is FQNEAQ (reference sequence). V was shortened by 7 bases and J by 2 bases, with 18 bases between the two germline ends. This CDR3 is built from 15 residues. The CDR3 reads CASTPGGEGTYEQYF. In nucleotides, the CDR3 is TGTGCCAGCACCCCCGGCGGTGAGGGAACCTACGAGCAGTACTTC.

Concerning this clone itself: Distinct nucleotide sequences in the sample also encode this CDR3. V usage is TRBV6-1 and J usage is TRBJ1-5; D not certain. Germline V gene lookup returns CDR1 MNHNS and CDR2 SASEGT. Deletions cut 3 bases from V and 4 bases from J, with 4 bases between. The CDR3 sequence is 12 residues long. Here the CDR3 DNA reads TGTGCCAGCAGTGACCCAAATCAGCCCCAGCATTTT. It specifies CASSDPNQPQHF.

The rearrangement joins TRBV19 to TRBJ1-5; D is unclear. Trimming shortened V by 0 bases and J by 11 bases, and 14 bases separated the two germline ends. This CDR3 region has 14 residues. CDR1 is LNHDA and CDR2 is SQIVND in the germline V gene (reference sequence). This CDR3 reads CASSIDVTAGTQHF. Here the CDR3 DNA reads TGTGCCAGTAGTATAGATGTGACGGCAGGTACCCAGCATTTT.

This chain connects TRBV28 to TRBJ2-7; D gene ambiguous. In germline, CDR1 is MDHEN, CDR2 SYDVKM. The CDR3 is 12 amino acids. V was trimmed by 7 bases and J by 3 bases, leaving 10 bases between them. This CDR3 is CASTQQRYEQYF. CDR3 bases: TGTGCCAGCACCCAGCAGCGCTACGAGCAGTACTTC. Variable domain in full (rest from reference TRBV28 and TRBJ2-7): DVKVTQSSRYLVKRTGEKVFLECVQDMDHENMFWYRQDPGLGLRLIYFSYDVKMKEKGDIPEGYSVSREKKERFSLILESASTNQTSMYLCASTQQRYEQYFGPGTRLTVT.

The V call is TRBV19, the J call TRBJ2-5, with TRBD2 identical over 12 bases. The V segment lost 3 bases and the J segment 5 bases; nucleotides outside the gene matches: 1. Germline V gives CDR1 LNHDA, CDR2 SQIVND (reference sequence). The CDR3 is 14 amino acids. CDR3 loop: CASSMGTSGETQYF. CDR3 DNA sequence: TGTGCCAGTAGTATGGGGACTAGCGGGGAGACCCAGTACTTC.

The rearrangement links TRBV3-1 (or the pseudogene TRBV3-2) to TRBJ2-3; D is possibly TRBD2 (5 bases). The CDR3 has 16 amino acids. V lost 6 bases and J 6 bases, leaving 22 bases between the germline ends. Germline CDR1 reads LGHDT; CDR2 reads YNNKEL (reference sequence). For the CDR3, the DNA is TGTGCCAGCAGTCACGCGTCCGACTACTCGCTCGATACGCAGTATTTT. Amino acid sequence: CASSHASDYSLDTQYF.

The chain uses TRBV20-1 and TRBJ1-1, with D uncertain. This CDR3 has 11 amino acids. CDR1 is DFQATT and CDR2 is SNEGSKA in the germline V gene (reference sequence). The V and J ends lost 3 bases and 6 bases respectively, with 8 bases between them. In DNA, the CDR3 is TGCAGTGCTAGCGTAATCGCTGAAGCTTTCTTT. Amino acid sequence: CSASVIAEAFF.

This clone appeared once. The chain joins TRBV4-1 to TRBJ1-5, with D hard to call. V was clipped by 3 bases and J by 0 bases, with 12 bases between them. The CDR3 sequence is 16 residues long. Germline loops: CDR1 MGHRA, CDR2 YSYEKL. CDR3 nucleotides: TGCGCCAGCAGCCAGAAAGAGTCCAATAGCAATCAGCCCCAGCATTTT. It translates to CASSQKESNSNQPQHF.

The chain employs TRBV7-3 and TRBJ2-1; D may be TRBD2 (5 bases). The germline CDR1 and CDR2 sequences are SGHTA and FQGTGA. This CDR3 spans 17 amino acids. V was clipped by 5 bases and J by 0 bases, with 17 bases between them. CDR3 coding DNA: TGTGCCAGCAGCACAAGAGGGAAAGGTGGCTCCTACAATGAGCAGTTCTTC. Protein product: CASSTRGKGGSYNEQFF.

The rearrangement uses TRBV6-5 and TRBJ1-1; maybe TRBD1 (6 bases). The germline CDR1 and CDR2 sequences are MNHEY and SVGAGI. The V gene lost 6 bases and the J gene lost 11 bases, with 16 bases spanning the gap. CDR3 length: 12 residues. The CDR3 loop reads CASRLQGRAAFF. CDR3 nucleotides: TGTGCCAGCAGACTACAGGGACGAGCGGCTTTCTTT.

This chain uses TRBV27 with TRBJ1-5; tentatively, D is TRBD1 (6 bases). CDR1 and CDR2 from the germline V gene are MNHEY and SMNVEV (reference sequence). The CDR3 is 17 amino acids. V gave up 0 bases and J gave up 9 bases, with 21 bases separating them. The CDR3 sequence is CASSLSPDSRLGGPQHF. CDR3 nucleotides: TGTGCCAGCAGTTTATCCCCGGACAGCCGCCTTGGGGGGCCCCAGCATTTT.

This clone was seen only once. The same CDR3 is also encoded by other DNA sequences in this sample. The chain joins TRBV5-1 to TRBJ1-3; D remains unclear. The V and J ends lost 1 base and 1 base respectively, with 6 bases between them. Per the germline V gene, CDR1 is SGHRS and CDR2 is YFSETQ. The length of the CDR3 is 14 residues. CDR3 nucleotide sequence: TGCGCCAGCAGCTTGACGGGTTCTGGAAACACCATATATTTT. It encodes CASSLTGSGNTIYF.

In this sample, this clone turned up many times. The chain links TRBV7-2 to TRBJ1-4; possible D gene TRBD1, 6 bases. Trimming stripped 3 bases from V and 4 bases from J, with 12 bases between. Germline CDR1 SGHTA, CDR2 FQGNSA. The CDR3 extends over 15 amino acids. The CDR3 reads CASSLFGDINEKLFF. CDR3 bases: TGTGCCAGCAGCTTGTTTGGGGACATTAATGAAAAACTGTTTTTT.

The chain recombines TRBV25-1 with TRBJ2-3, with TRBD2 identical over 8 bases. The trim removed 5 bases at V and 2 bases at J, leaving 6 bases unmatched. CDR1 and CDR2 (germline): MGHDK, SYGVNS. This CDR3 is 15 amino acids long. The CDR3 nucleotides read TGTGCCAGCAGTTCCAGCGGGGGCCTCACAGATACGCAGTATTTT. It is translated as CASSSSGGLTDTQYF.